This T cell receptor beta chain emerged from a study of blood T cells in healthy people across ages. A J-beta primer mix and a sample-barcoded 5' primer were used in a second PCR of about 7 to 12 cycles. Every cDNA molecule bore a tag from a template-switch adaptor containing 12 random nucleotides. TCRdb recomputed calls from the 5' RACE reads with MiXCR, one row per CDR3 protein. The sample yields hundreds of thousands of distinct CDR3 sequences, approximately 50% seen once. This CDR3 has 12 amino acids. The ends were cut back, 8 bases at V and 3 bases at J, with 8 bases in the middle. The germline V gene has CDR1 MNHEY and CDR2 SMNVEV (reference sequence).

This clonotype originated in a man in his 60s in good health. The sequencing input was blood. This chain joins TRBV27 and TRBJ2-1; unclear D gene. CDR3 amino acids: CASGIRYNEQFF. CDR3 DNA: TGTGCCAGCGGGATACGCTACAATGAGCAGTTCTTC.